This T cell receptor (beta chain) was profiled in a study of graft-versus-host responses after intestinal transplantation (dated by TCRdb to the early 2020s). The study in broad terms: The transplants that recipients received were multivisceral, liver-intestinal, or isolated intestinal. Every recipient was given anti-thymocyte globulin induction, followed by around three years of maintenance tacrolimus and steroids. After intestinal transplantation, graft-versus-host and host-versus-graft alloreactive T cell clones were followed in the graft, circulation and bone marrow using bulk TCR-beta CDR3 sequencing. To identify alloreactive clones, pre-transplant mixed lymphocyte reaction products were sequenced and compared with unstimulated pre-transplant donor and recipient T cells. Of the approximately 24 intestinal transplant recipients enrolled in the cohort, one of whom was a retransplant, 3 patients without pretransplant specimens were excluded. Donor T cell macrochimerism was defined as a peak of at least 4% donor T cells among recipient peripheral blood mononuclear cells. Rather than being sequenced by the commercial service, samples from a few later patients were sequenced in-house on an Illumina MiSeq and processed with MiXCR.

Inclusive of the bounding cysteine and phenylalanine, the CDR3 is 14 residues long. Of the read, only the CDR3 DNA is kept; its 42 bases are in frame from base 1. V and J are truncated by 3 bases and 7 bases respectively, leaving an intervening sequence of 13 bases. CDR1 and CDR2 were assigned from the germline V gene as SGHNT and YENEEA. Library preparation used the immunoSEQ multiplex PCR assay. For most patients, genomic DNA was isolated using the Qiagen DNeasy Blood and Tissue Kit and was shipped frozen to Adaptive Biotechnologies for TCR sequencing. For most patients, high-throughput TCR-beta CDR3 sequencing of genomic DNA was performed by Adaptive Biotechnologies. The paper's processing steps were these. TCR sequencing data were retrieved from Adaptive's ImmunoSEQ software for more than 15 patients, whereas a few other patients were processed with MiXCR and VDJtools. To correct CD4 versus CD8 sorting errors, any sequence found in both subsets at a frequency ratio below 5:1 was removed. CDR3 nucleotide sequences shared by donor and recipient were removed because the origin of these sequences could not be assigned. At least 2-fold expansion over unstimulated cells and a minimum CFSE-low frequency of 0.002% (template counts) or 0.001% (read counts) were required for clones to be classified as alloreactive. Mappable clones were those detected in sequenced pre-transplant spleen, lymph node, or MLR CFSE-low populations of the donor or recipient. The cumulative frequency of alloreactive clones was calculated as a percentage of all sequences, weighted by copy number. Drawn from immuneACCESS, this table holds only the in-frame rearrangements with V and J called that TCRdb kept. Clones are partly lost; checked studies trace under half to an unresolved V gene and leave the rest unexplained. D and trimming were read from the DNA, whereas the V and J calls and clone size are those reported in that table. Within this sample are more than 65,000 clones, with over 75% of them counted one time only. The top ten constitute 0.39% of the sample.

In the paper's terms, the time point label means: cells obtained before transplantation from donor or recipient. CD3+CD4+ and CD3+CD8+ populations were FACS-sorted from unstimulated pre-transplant donor and recipient cells taken from spleen or lymph nodes. Comments on this clone: The target of this receptor is not known. No base-level quality is on record; no much larger clone is a single base apart.

General study outcomes and caveats: The conclusions were limited by the relatively low number and heterogeneity of the intestinal transplant patients. Early after transplant, peak levels of circulating GvH clones were associated with declines in HvG clones. GvH clones were found in recipient bone marrow, and some of the GvH clones appeared earlier in ileal mucosa or blood, which is consistent with an intestinal mucosal origin. In the allografts of patients with donor T cell macrochimerism, GvH to HvG T cell clonal ratios were high.

Sample: unstimulated CD4+ T cells sorted from spleen or lymph node cells, taken before transplant. Rearrangement joined TRBV11-3 to TRBJ1-3, with a tentative D gene TRBD1 over 6 matching bases. The receptor was isolated from a human donor who was the organ donor for an intestinal transplant. The base sequence is TGTGCCAGCAGCTTCGCAGGGGTGGGGAACACCATATATTTT. It specifies CASSFAGVGNTIYF.